This T cell receptor beta chain was found in a study of blood T cells in healthy people across ages. Looking at the study overall: Template switching picked up about one barcoded beta molecule for each two T cells. Study results and caveats: Long-lived donors exceeded aged donors in naive CD4+ cells and diversity. The donors' CMV status was not determined, possibly confounding changes in expanded clonotypes.

The CDR3 covers 12 residues. Germline V lookup: CDR1 SNHLY, CDR2 FYNNEI. Trimming took off 3 bases at V and 8 bases at J, with 10 bases between the two ends. The sample holds many counts of this clonotype. Its antigen remains unknown. The second PCR ran about 6 to 11 cycles with a sample-barcoded 5' primer and J-beta primers. TCRdb fed the 5' RACE reads into MiXCR, producing one record per CDR3 protein. The sample has hundreds of thousands of distinct CDR3 sequences; under 70% are singletons. Sequenced: blood. This clonotype was obtained from a man aged 55 to 70 in good health. This chain joins TRBV2 and TRBJ1-2, with no clear D. CDR3 nucleotides: TGTGCCAGCAGTGAGCGAGGGTTGGGCTACACCTTC. Translation gives CASSERGLGYTF.